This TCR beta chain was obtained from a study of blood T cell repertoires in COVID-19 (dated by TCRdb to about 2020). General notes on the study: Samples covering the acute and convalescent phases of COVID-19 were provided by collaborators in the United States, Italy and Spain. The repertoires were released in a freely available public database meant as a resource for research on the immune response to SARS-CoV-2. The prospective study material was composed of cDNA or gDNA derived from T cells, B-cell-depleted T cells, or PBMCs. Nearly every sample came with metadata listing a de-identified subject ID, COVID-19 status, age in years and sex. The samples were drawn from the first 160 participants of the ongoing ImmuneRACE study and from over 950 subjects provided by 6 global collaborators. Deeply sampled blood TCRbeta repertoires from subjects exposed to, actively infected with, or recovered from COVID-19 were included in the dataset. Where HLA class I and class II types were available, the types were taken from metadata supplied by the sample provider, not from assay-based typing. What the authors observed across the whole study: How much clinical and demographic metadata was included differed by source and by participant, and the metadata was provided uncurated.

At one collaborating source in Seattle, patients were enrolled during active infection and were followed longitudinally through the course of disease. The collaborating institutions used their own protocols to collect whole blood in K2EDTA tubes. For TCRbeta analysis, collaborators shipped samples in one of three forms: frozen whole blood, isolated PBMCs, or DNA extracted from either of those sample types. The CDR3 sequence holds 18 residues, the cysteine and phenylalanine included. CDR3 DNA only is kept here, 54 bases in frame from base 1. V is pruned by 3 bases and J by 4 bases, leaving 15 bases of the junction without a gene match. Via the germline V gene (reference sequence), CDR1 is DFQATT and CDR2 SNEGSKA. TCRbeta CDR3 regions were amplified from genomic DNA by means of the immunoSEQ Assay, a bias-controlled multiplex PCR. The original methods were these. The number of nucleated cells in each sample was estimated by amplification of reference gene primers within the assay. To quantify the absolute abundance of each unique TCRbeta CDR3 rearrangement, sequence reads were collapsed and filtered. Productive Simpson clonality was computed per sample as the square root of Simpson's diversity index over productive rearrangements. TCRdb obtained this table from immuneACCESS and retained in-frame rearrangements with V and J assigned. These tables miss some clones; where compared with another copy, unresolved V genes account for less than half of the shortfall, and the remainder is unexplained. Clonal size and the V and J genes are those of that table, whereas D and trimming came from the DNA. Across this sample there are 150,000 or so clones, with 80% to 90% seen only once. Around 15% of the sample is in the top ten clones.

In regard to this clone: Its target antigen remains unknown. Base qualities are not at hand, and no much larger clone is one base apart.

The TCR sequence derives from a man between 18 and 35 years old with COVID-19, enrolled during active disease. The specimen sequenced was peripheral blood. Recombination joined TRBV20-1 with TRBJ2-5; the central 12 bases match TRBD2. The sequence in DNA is TGCAGTGCTAGTAGACTAGCGGGAGAAACGGTTTACGGAGAGACCCAGTACTTC. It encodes CSASRLAGETVYGETQYF.